The 8 T cell receptor beta chains listed next were all sequenced from one sample in a study of beta chain features in type 1 diabetes. Sequenced material consisted of expressed TCRB transcripts (all of the isolated RNA was reverse transcribed). Sequencing used immunoSEQ multiplex PCR; TCRdb keeps in-frame clones, though not all of them. The sample records under 800,000 clones, around a sixth being singletons. Sequencing was carried out using naive CD4+ T cells from blood. The receptors stem from a man aged 18 to 29 in good health.

This clone was picked up a small number of times. Other nucleotide sequences in the sample specify the same CDR3. The rearrangement links TRBV5-1 to TRBJ1-5; the D gene is possibly TRBD1 (6 bases). V lost 2 bases, J lost 3 bases, and 9 bases lay in between. This CDR3 has 14 amino acids. CDR1 and CDR2 (germline): SGHRS, YFSETQ. CDR3: CASSLTGYNQPQHF. The CDR3 DNA reads as TGCGCCAGCAGCTTAACAGGGTACAATCAGCCCCAGCATTTT.

This clone appeared a few times. The chain recombines TRBV18 with TRBJ1-5; D call uncertain. CDR1 and CDR2 from the germline V gene are KGHSH and LQKENI. V lost 3 bases to trimming and J lost 6 bases, with 12 bases between them. This CDR3 is 14 amino acids long. CDR3 amino acids: CASSPREGGQPQHF. CDR3 in DNA: TGTGCCAGCTCACCGAGGGAGGGTGGTCAGCCCCAGCATTTT.

The table lists this clone with a few counts. The genes are TRBV4-2 and TRBJ2-5, with 11 bases aligning to TRBD2. V lost 1 base to trimming and J lost 4 bases; unmatched junction nucleotides: 2. Per the germline V gene, CDR1 is LGHNA and CDR2 is YNFKEQ. The length of the CDR3 is 15 residues. CDR3: CASSQVSGGGETQYF. In DNA form, the CDR3 reads TGTGCCAGCAGCCAAGTTAGCGGGGGGGGAGAGACCCAGTACTTC.

This clone was detected only a few times. The CDR3 loop reads CASSRTGAILLNSPLHF. CDR3 nucleotides: TGTGCCAGCAGTCGGACAGGGGCCATCCTCCTAAATTCACCCCTCCACTTT. The gene calls are TRBV25-1 and TRBJ1-6, with 9 bases matching TRBD1. This CDR3 comprises 17 residues. Trimming took 5 bases from V and 7 from J; bases not matched to a gene: 12. Per germline, CDR1 MGHDK and CDR2 SYGVNS.

The table lists this clone with a few counts. In nucleotides, the CDR3 is TGTGCCAGCAGGGTGACTAGCCCGCTACGATGGCAGTACTTC. This sequence encodes CASRVTSPLRWQYF. The gene calls are TRBV2 and TRBJ2-7, with 7 bases aligning to TRBD2. In germline, CDR1 is SNHLY, CDR2 FYNNEI. The V segment lost 6 bases and the J segment 9 bases; nucleotides outside the gene matches: 14. The CDR3 covers 14 residues.

This clone was counted only a few times. This chain joins TRBV5-1 and TRBJ2-5; TRBD1 agrees at 9 bases. The trim removed 4 bases at V and 2 bases at J, leaving 9 bases unmatched. From germline, CDR1 is SGHRS and CDR2 YFSETQ. This CDR3 has 16 residues. The DNA for the CDR3 is TGCGCCAGCAGCCCCCGGGACAGGGAGGTTCAAGAGACCCAGTACTTC. It translates to CASSPRDREVQETQYF. The variable domain in full, with the rest retrieved from reference TRBV5-1 and TRBJ2-5, is KAGVTQTPRYLIKTRGQQVTLSCSPISGHRSVSWYQQTPGQGLQFLFEYFSETQRNKGNFPGRFSGRQFSNSRSEMNVSTLELGDSALYLCASSPRDREVQETQYFGPGTRLLVL.

V usage is TRBV18 and J usage is TRBJ2-2; weak D call: TRBD2 (5 bases). Germline lookup yields CDR1 KGHSH and CDR2 LQKENI. CDR3 size: 14 residues. The V end lost 4 bases, the J end lost 4 bases, and 10 bases lay between the germline ends. Here the CDR3 reads CASSQTGSTGELFF. CDR3 nucleotide sequence: TGTGCCAGCTCACAGACGGGGTCCACCGGGGAGCTGTTTTTT.

Only a few counts were recorded for this clone. The V gene is TRBV25-1, the J gene TRBJ2-7; 7 bases agree with TRBD1. Germline assignment: CDR1 MGHDK and CDR2 SYGVNS. The CDR3 covers 15 residues. V trimming: 4 bases; J trimming: 2 bases; junction bases outside the gene matches: 8. The CDR3 protein is CASSALRDRAYEQYF. As DNA, the CDR3 is TGTGCCAGCAGTGCCCTCCGGGACAGAGCCTACGAGCAGTACTTC.